This T cell receptor (beta chain) originates from a study of glioma-infiltrating T cells. Points on this clonotype: A much larger clone differs by one base, so this may be a read error.

TCR alpha and beta CDR3 regions were amplified from RNA using iRepertoire nested multiplex PCR. Using its own MiXCR run on the multiplex PCR reads, TCRdb lists one record per CDR3 protein. Altogether more than 90,000 distinct CDR3 sequences are present, 40% being singletons, with the ten largest covering roughly two fifths. The germline V gene has CDR1 SGDLS and CDR2 YYNGEE. The CDR3 is 14 residues long. V dropped 0 bases and J dropped 3 bases, with 8 bases sitting between them. Sample: glioma tissue, nonneoplastic brain tissue, or PBMCs (not recorded which). This chain uses TRBV9 with TRBJ2-3; no firm D call. The clonotype comes from a human donor with low-grade glioma or glioblastoma, undergoing nonglioma brain surgery, or in good health (not recorded which). The CDR3 reads CASSVEERTDTQYF. The CDR3 nucleotides are TGTGCCAGCAGCGTAGAAGAACGGACAGATACGCAGTATTTT.